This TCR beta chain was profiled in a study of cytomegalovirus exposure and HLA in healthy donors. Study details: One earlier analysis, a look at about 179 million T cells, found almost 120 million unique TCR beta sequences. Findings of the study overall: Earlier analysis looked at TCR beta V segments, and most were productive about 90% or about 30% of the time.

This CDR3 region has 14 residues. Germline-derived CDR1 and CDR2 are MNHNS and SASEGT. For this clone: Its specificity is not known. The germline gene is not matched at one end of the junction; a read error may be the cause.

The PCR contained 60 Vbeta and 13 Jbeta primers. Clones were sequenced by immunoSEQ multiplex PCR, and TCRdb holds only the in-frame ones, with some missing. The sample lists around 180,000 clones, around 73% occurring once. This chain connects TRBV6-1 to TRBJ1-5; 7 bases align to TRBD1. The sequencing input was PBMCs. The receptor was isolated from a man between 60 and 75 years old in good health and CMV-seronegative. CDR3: CASSERPGGQPQNF. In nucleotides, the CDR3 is TGTGCCAGCAGTGAACGGCCAGGGGGTCAGCCCCAGAATTTT.